This TCR beta chain was found in a study of cytomegalovirus exposure and HLA in healthy donors. Of note for this clone: Its target is unknown.

CDR1 is MGHRA, CDR2 YSYEKL, per germline. V was shortened by 1 base and J by 7 bases, with 13 bases between the two germline ends. This CDR3 contains 15 residues. The PCR contained 60 Vbeta and 13 Jbeta primers. Sequencing used immunoSEQ multiplex PCR; TCRdb keeps in-frame clones, though not all of them. Here the sample spans around 140,000 clones, around three quarters being singletons. Study conclusions and caveats: Per a prior analysis, the majority of TCR beta V segments were productive roughly 90% or roughly 30% of the time. Roughly uniform depth of sequencing across donors was assumed in presence/absence analyses. There were some public TCRs occurring in many donors, but most TCR sequences were rare.

The TCR comes from a woman between 18 and 29 years old in good health and CMV-seropositive. Sequencing was carried out using PBMCs. This chain connects TRBV4-1 to TRBJ1-4; D is possibly TRBD1 (6 bases). CDR3 in DNA: TGCGCCAGCAGCCAAGGGGGGCAGGGCGGTGAAAAACTGTTTTTT. This gives the protein CASSQGGQGGEKLFF.